This T cell receptor (beta chain) was captured by sequencing in a study of CD8 T cells in Susac syndrome. J lost 5 bases, V lost 5 bases, and 12 bases had no gene match. The CDR3 length is 17 residues. TEMRA cells were FACS-enriched, and CD8+ and CD4+ T cells were isolated negatively. In this sample, this clonotype turned up once. Random hexamers served to reverse transcribe roughly 0.5 to 1 ug RNA. TCR beta CDR3 was amplified by immunoSEQ covering 54 Vbeta and 13 Jbeta. Using its own MiXCR run on the immunoSEQ multiplex PCR reads, TCRdb lists one record per CDR3 protein. The table includes about 300,000 distinct CDR3 sequences, about 91% detected once.

This clonotype was sampled from a human donor with multiple sclerosis. The source material was CD8+ T cells from PBMCs. This rearrangement joins TRBV12-3 or TRBV12-4 to TRBJ2-3; 11 bases match TRBD2. The CDR3 region has the DNA TGTGCCAGCAGTGTCCCCACTAGCGGGAGAATGGGAGATACGCAGTATTTT. This sequence encodes CASSVPTSGRMGDTQYF.